The sequence of this T cell receptor (beta chain) was determined in a study of spatial heterogeneity in lung cancer. Study background: The approximately 78 donors had untreated early-stage non-small cell lung cancer.

Indicated time point: blood at routine non-recurrence follow-up after resection. Each CDR3 protein is one row after TCRdb ran MiXCR on the 5' RACE reads. Of 110,000 or so distinct CDR3 sequences in the sample, roughly 10% are singletons; the top ten hold approximately 24%. With V trimmed by 4 bases and J by 2 bases, 10 bases remained unmatched. This CDR3 spans 17 amino acids. CDR1 is LGHDT and CDR2 is YNNKEL in the germline V gene (reference sequence). J is TRBJ2-3 and V is TRBV3-1; 9 bases are shared with TRBD2. The receptor was isolated from a female donor with early-stage non-small cell lung cancer. The sequenced sample was PBMCs, obtained at follow-up. The CDR3 loop reads CASSPQGGTSYTDTQYF. CDR3 in DNA: TGTGCCAGCAGCCCACAAGGAGGGACTAGCTACACAGATACGCAGTATTTT.